Presented here are 4 T cell receptor beta chains from one specimen sequenced in a study of OX40 agonist ivuxolimab in advanced cancers. The method was immunoSEQ multiplex PCR; TCRdb's version includes in-frame clones alone and lacks a portion of them. The data contain tens of thousands of clones, approximately 86% of them singletons. This specimen consisted of CD4+ or CD8+ T cells sorted from blood, obtained in a trial of the OX40 agonist ivuxolimab. These receptor sequences come from an adult with an advanced solid tumor such as melanoma, head and neck, liver or kidney cancer.

The chain joins TRBV4-1 to TRBJ2-1; a weak D match, TRBD1 (7 bases). In germline, CDR1 is MGHRA, CDR2 YSYEKL. The CDR3 has 14 residues. V lost 6 bases and J lost 7, with 16 bases in between. The CDR3 protein is CASRSRGAVNEQFF. CDR3 sequence (DNA): TGCGCCAGCAGATCCAGGGGGGCGGTGAATGAGCAGTTCTTC.

The chain recombines TRBV4-1 with TRBJ2-7; D gene unclear. Trimming pared 0 bases from V and 3 bases from J, leaving 18 bases between. The germline CDR1 and CDR2 sequences are MGHRA and YSYEKL. There are 17 residues in the CDR3. DNA for the CDR3: TGCGCCAGCAGCCAAGAGTGGAAAAGGACGGCAATCTACGAGCAGTACTTC. Translation: CASSQEWKRTAIYEQYF.

As for this clone: Other nucleotide sequences from this sample produce the same CDR3. The rearrangement links TRBV4-1 to TRBJ1-5; D is undetermined. Germline V lookup: CDR1 MGHRA, CDR2 YSYEKL. The CDR3 loop spans 15 amino acids. The ends were cut back, 3 bases at V and 0 bases at J, with 9 bases in the middle. The CDR3 sequence is CASSHRQLSNQPQHF. For the CDR3, the DNA is TGCGCCAGCAGCCACCGGCAACTTAGCAATCAGCCCCAGCATTTT.

This rearrangement joins TRBV28 to TRBJ2-3; 9 bases match TRBD2. V lost 4 bases to trimming and J lost 5 bases; unmatched junction nucleotides: 7. Germline V CDR1 and CDR2: MDHEN, SYDVKM. This CDR3 has 15 residues. The CDR3 loop reads CASSYWREGQDTQYF. DNA of the CDR3: TGTGCCAGCAGTTATTGGCGGGAGGGCCAAGATACGCAGTATTTT.